Reported below is one T cell receptor beta chain. The specificity of this receptor is unknown. Base qualities were left out, and no much larger clone turns up one base away. The CDR3 runs 14 amino acids, cysteine and phenylalanine included. Only the CDR3 region is kept as DNA, spanning 42 bases read in frame from base 1. CDR1 MNHEY and CDR2 SVGAGI were looked up in the germline V gene. V and J are truncated by 4 bases and 5 bases respectively, leaving an intervening sequence of 9 bases. Lesional scalp punch biopsies and peripheral blood were collected from alopecia areata patients. PBMCs were isolated by density centrifugation and stained for CD3, CD4 and CD8, and CD4+ and CD8+ T cells were sorted on a FACSAria. Library preparation used the immunoSEQ multiplex PCR assay. RNA was extracted from all samples and reverse transcribed into cDNA, which served as template for TCR sequencing. First-strand cDNA was synthesized with SuperScript III using a 2:1 mix of oligo-dT and random hexamers. A synthetic immune receptor repertoire was used to gauge amplification bias, and whatever bias remained was removed computationally. In the authors' own workflow: Raw reads were preprocessed to remove errors, and CDR3 was defined by IMGT conventions from the conserved cysteine to phenylalanine. To get clonality, Shannon entropy was normalized by log2 of the number of productive unique TCRs and the result was subtracted from 1. Whether scalp clones were CD4 or CD8 was inferred by matching scalp TCRbeta sequences against CD4 and CD8 repertoires sorted from blood. This is the immuneACCESS table as TCRdb keeps it, with only in-frame sequences that have V and J called. A part of the clones is gone; compared with another copy, unresolved V genes explain less than half, and the rest is unexplained. V and J calls and clone size are as listed in that table; D and trimming were resolved from the DNA. The sample has fewer than 150,000 clones on record, around two fifths of them singletons. 3% to 3.5% of the sample belongs to the ten largest clones.

This record belongs to a study of CD8+ T cells in alopecia areata (dated by TCRdb to 2016 to 2019). Describing the broader study: Treated patients were enrolled in an open-label pilot trial of oral tofacitinib at 5 to 10 mg twice daily for moderate-to-severe alopecia areata. Patients stayed on tofacitinib for 6 to 18 months and then had 6 months of follow-up off drug so that delayed response and recurrence could be assessed. To study T cell clonal expansion in alopecia areata, the researchers applied high-throughput TCRbeta sequencing to both the C3H/HeJ mouse model and human patients. On the human side, TCRbeta sequencing was run on scalp tissue and on sorted CD4+ and CD8+ peripheral blood T cells from healthy controls and from alopecia areata patients with either patchy or totalis/universalis disease. Biopsies were taken from tofacitinib-treated patients at baseline and again at 4 and 24 weeks into treatment, and several of those patients also had a later scalp biopsy. Scalp clonality was compared among normal scalp (n=4), patchy alopecia areata scalp (n=8), and alopecia totalis/universalis scalp (n=8). RNA was obtained with the PAXgene miRNA kit for fixed scalp, the miRNeasy kit for PBMCs, and the RNeasy kit for mouse skin. TCRbeta CDR3 regions were amplified by immunoSEQ multiplex PCR with 35 Vbeta forward and 13 Jbeta reverse primers.

Findings and caveats that apply to the study as a whole: Higher clonality and more expanded CD8+ clones were observed in lesional scalp than in normal scalp, particularly in alopecia totalis/universalis, a finding suggestive of antigenic drive. Compared with mice, TCR sequences shared between patients were less clear, possibly partly because of HLA diversity across the patient population. Scalp TCR repertoire analysis is complicated because resident alphabeta T cells in normal human skin are also sequenced, whereas mouse skin is dominated by gammadelta T cells.

The sequence links TRBV6-5 to TRBJ1-6; the D segment cannot be called with confidence. The sequence was obtained from a human donor with alopecia areata. Specimen: CD4+ T cells sorted from blood. CDR3 protein: CASSFTDNNSPLHF. The DNA reads TGTGCCAGCAGTTTTACTGATAATAATTCACCCCTCCACTTT.